Listed below are T cell receptor beta chains from one sample, sequenced in a study of vaccination effects on CD4 cells after COVID-19. Only in-frame clones appear in the TCRdb table, and some are missing; sequencing was by immunoSEQ multiplex PCR. The sample contains roughly 15,000 clones, approximately 82% of which appear only once. Their target antigens are unknown. The sequencing here drew on CD4+ T cells from PBMCs cultured with HCoV-229E spike peptides, taken before COVID-19 vaccination. Every receptor here comes from a human donor who received a COVID-19 vaccine. Each CDR3 is given with its conserved first and last residue. Each record gives: clone size, V gene, D gene, J gene, CDR3 protein, CDR3 DNA. The D gene is left open where the match is weak. Clone size is not always given. Where it is, it says once, few, many or a class for expanded clones.

>.|TRBV11-1|.|TRBJ1-1
CASSLVGDTEAFF
TGTGCCAGCAGCTTAGTGGGTGACACTGAAGCTTTCTTT
>.|TRBV6-1|TRBD1|TRBJ2-2
CASSESRQGTGELFF
TGTGCCAGCAGTGAGTCGCGACAGGGGACCGGGGAGCTGTTTTTT
>.|TRBV6-5|.|TRBJ1-3
CASRDSSGNTIYF
TGTGCCAGCAGGGACAGTTCTGGAAACACCATATATTTT
>.|TRBV7-6|.|TRBJ1-5
CASSRPLYSNQPQHF
TGTGCCAGCAGCCGACCGCTTTATAGCAATCAGCCCCAGCATTTT
>.|TRBV27|.|TRBJ2-7
CASSSRTVGGYEQYF
TGTGCCAGCAGTTCCCGCACGGTAGGGGGCTACGAGCAGTACTTC
>.|TRBV28|.|TRBJ2-5
CASSTRGETQYF
TGTGCCAGCAGTACACGGGGTGAGACCCAGTACTTC
>.|TRBV27|.|TRBJ2-5
CASHPPGLETQYF
TGTGCCTCCCACCCCCCGGGTTTGGAGACCCAGTACTTC
>.|TRBV9|TRBD2|TRBJ2-3
CASSARTSVDTQYF
TGTGCCAGCAGCGCCCGGACTAGCGTCGATACGCAGTATTTT
>few|TRBV4-3|TRBD1|TRBJ1-4
CASSRVDRVNEKLFF
TGCGCCAGCAGCCGGGTAGACAGGGTGAATGAAAAACTGTTTTTT
>.|TRBV5-1|TRBD2|TRBJ2-2
CASSFSSGNTGELFF
TGCGCCAGCAGCTTTTCTAGCGGCAACACCGGGGAGCTGTTTTTT
>.|TRBV6-2/TRBV6-3|.|TRBJ1-5
CASSYEDSTFVSNQPQHF
TGTGCCAGCAGTTACGAGGACAGCACCTTTGTTAGCAATCAGCCCCAGCATTTT
>.|TRBV28|.|TRBJ2-5
CASSLWMETPRETQYF
TGTGCCAGCAGTTTGTGGATGGAGACACCACGGGAGACCCAGTACTTC
>.|TRBV11-2|.|TRBJ2-7
CASSSPSGFSYEQYF
TGTGCCAGCAGCTCTCCCTCAGGATTCTCCTACGAGCAGTACTTC
>few|TRBV18|.|TRBJ1-4
CASSSTGGVTNEKLFF
TGTGCCAGCTCATCAACCGGAGGGGTTACTAATGAAAAACTGTTTTTT
>.|TRBV2|.|TRBJ1-2
CASSDRVGYGYTF
TGTGCCAGCAGTGACAGGGTGGGATATGGCTACACCTTC
>.|TRBV6-4|TRBD1|TRBJ1-2
CASSDSGGTGANYGYTF
TGTGCCAGCAGTGACTCTGGCGGGACAGGGGCTAACTATGGCTACACCTTC
>.|TRBV9|.|TRBJ2-7
CASSVGVRGLYEQYF
TGTGCCAGCAGCGTAGGTGTCAGGGGTCTCTACGAGCAGTACTTC
>.|TRBV6-2/TRBV6-3|TRBD1|TRBJ2-3
CASSWGQGIADTQYF
TGTGCCAGCAGTTGGGGACAGGGGATCGCAGATACGCAGTATTTT
>.|TRBV10-3|.|TRBJ2-2
CASWEGAGELFF
TGTGCCTCCTGGGAGGGGGCCGGGGAGCTGTTTTTT
>once|TRBV28|.|TRBJ1-4
CATLRGGTPLIELFF
TGTGCCACCCTAAGGGGGGGGACTCCCTTAATCGAACTGTTTTTT
>.|TRBV7-2|.|TRBJ2-2
CASSLARGTGELFF
TGTGCCAGCAGCTTAGCAAGGGGTACCGGGGAGCTGTTTTTT
>.|TRBV7-9|TRBD2|TRBJ2-1
CASRNSGSSYNEQFF
TGTGCCAGCAGGAATAGCGGGAGCTCCTACAATGAGCAGTTCTTC
>few|TRBV27|.|TRBJ1-3
CASRGPGNTIYF
TGTGCCAGCAGGGGGCCTGGAAACACCATATATTTT
>.|TRBV4-2|TRBD1|TRBJ1-5
CASSQRQGAGQPQHF
TGTGCCAGCAGCCAACGACAGGGGGCGGGACAGCCCCAGCATTTT
>.|TRBV6-5|.|TRBJ1-6
CASSLGGWSPLHF
TGTGCCAGCAGTTTAGGAGGGTGGTCACCCCTCCACTTT
>.|TRBV6-5|TRBD2|TRBJ2-2
CATSAGATGELFF
TGTGCCACCTCAGCGGGAGCTACCGGGGAGCTGTTTTTT
>once|TRBV5-1|.|TRBJ1-5
CASSPEGRGLPQHF
TGCGCCAGCAGCCCCGAGGGCCGTGGTTTGCCCCAGCATTTT
>.|TRBV12-3/TRBV12-4|.|TRBJ2-7
CASSYLLYEQYF
TGTGCCAGCAGTTACCTACTCTACGAGCAGTACTTC
>.|TRBV2|.|TRBJ2-5
CASSTGQGSGTQYF
TGTGCCAGCAGCACAGGACAAGGGTCGGGGACCCAGTACTTC
>.|TRBV18|TRBD1|TRBJ2-7
CASSRQGYEQYF
TGTGCCAGCTCTAGACAGGGGTACGAGCAGTACTTC
>.|TRBV5-4|TRBD1|TRBJ1-1
CASSLAGGSAEAFF
TGTGCCAGCAGCTTAGCAGGGGGTAGCGCTGAAGCTTTCTTT
>.|TRBV12-3/TRBV12-4|.|TRBJ1-5
CASSLANQPQHF
TGTGCCAGCAGTTTAGCAAATCAGCCCCAGCATTTT
>.|TRBV5-6|TRBD2|TRBJ2-1
CASSRTSANNEQFF
TGTGCCAGCAGCAGGACTAGTGCTAACAATGAGCAGTTCTTC
>many|TRBV9|.|TRBJ1-3
CASSFRPSGNTIYF
TGTGCCAGCAGCTTTCGTCCCTCTGGAAACACCATATATTTT
>.|TRBV19|.|TRBJ1-2
CASSWKTVAINGYTF
TGTGCCAGTAGCTGGAAGACAGTCGCTATAAATGGCTACACCTTC
>.|TRBV6-1|.|TRBJ1-1
CASSESFGSEAFF
TGTGCCAGCAGTGAATCATTCGGGTCTGAAGCTTTCTTT
>.|TRBV6-5|TRBD2|TRBJ2-3
CASHIAGGGTQYF
TGTGCCAGCCACATAGCGGGGGGAGGCACGCAGTATTTT
>.|TRBV7-3|.|TRBJ2-1
CASSLDRNNEQFF
TGTGCCAGCAGCTTGGACAGAAACAATGAGCAGTTCTTC